The 17 T cell receptor beta chains listed next were all sequenced from one sample in a study of OX40 agonist ivuxolimab in advanced cancers. Clones were sequenced by immunoSEQ multiplex PCR, and TCRdb holds only the in-frame ones, with some missing. Here the sample spans fewer than 100,000 clones, roughly 80% being singletons. The source material was CD4+ or CD8+ T cells sorted from blood, sampled in a trial of the OX40 agonist ivuxolimab. All receptors derive from an adult with an advanced solid tumor such as melanoma, head and neck, liver or kidney cancer.

The J gene is TRBJ2-7, the V gene TRBV15, with TRBD1 matching over 8 bases. This CDR3 is 16 amino acids long. Germline CDR1 LNHNV, CDR2 YYDKDF (reference sequence). Trimming took 4 bases from V and 2 from J; bases not matched to a gene: 10. Here the CDR3 DNA reads TGTGCCACCAGCACCAGAGCAGGGACAGGAGCCTACGAGCAGTACTTC. Translated, it gives CATSTRAGTGAYEQYF. Using reference TRBV15 and TRBJ2-7 for the parts outside the CDR3, the full variable domain is DAMVIQNPRYQVTQFGKPVTLSCSQTLNHNVMYWYQQKSSQAPKLLFHYYDKDFNNEADTPDNFQSRRPNTSFCFLDIRSPGLGDTAMYLCATSTRAGTGAYEQYFGPGTRLTVT.

The rearrangement links TRBV9 to TRBJ2-3; weak D call: TRBD2 (5 bases). Germline values: CDR1 SGDLS, CDR2 YYNGEE. This CDR3 spans 15 amino acids. The V and J ends lost 1 base and 0 bases respectively, with 9 bases between them. CDR3 region: CASSVIGGSTDTQYF. In nucleotides, the CDR3 is TGTGCCAGCAGCGTAATTGGCGGGAGCACAGATACGCAGTATTTT. The complete variable domain, with remaining parts taken from reference TRBV9 and TRBJ2-3, reads DSGVTQTPKHLITATGQRVTLRCSPRSGDLSVYWYQQSLDQGLQFLIQYYNGEERAKGNILERFSAQQFPDLHSELNLSSLELGDSALYFCASSVIGGSTDTQYFGPGTRLTVL.

The chain recombines TRBV2 with TRBJ2-7; the match to TRBD1 covers 7 bases. The V and J ends lost 6 bases and 5 bases, in that order; junction bases with no gene match: 4. Germline V gene sequence: CDR1 SNHLY, CDR2 FYNNEI. The CDR3 extends over 12 amino acids. The CDR3 sequence: CASRPDRDEQYF. The CDR3 nucleotides read TGTGCCAGCAGACCCGACAGGGACGAGCAGTACTTC. Based on the CDR3 plus reference TRBV2 and TRBJ2-7, the full variable domain is EPEVTQTPSHQVTQMGQEVILRCVPISNHLYFYWYRQILGQKVEFLVSFYNNEISEKSEIFDDQFSVERPDGSNFTLKIRSTKLEDSAMYFCASRPDRDEQYFGPGTRLTVT.

This clone has only one observation. The V gene is TRBV14, the J gene TRBJ1-3; 7 bases match TRBD1. The CDR3 loop spans 21 amino acids. Germline CDR1 SGHDN, CDR2 FVKESK. V lost 0 bases and J lost 1; bases outside the gene matches: 18. The CDR3 DNA sequence: TGTGCCAGCAGCCAAGAGAAGGACAGGTGGACCGATCTTTTGTCTGGAAACACCATATATTTT. This gives the protein CASSQEKDRWTDLLSGNTIYF.

This sequence joins TRBV5-4 and TRBJ2-3, with TRBD1 matching 11 bases. The V and J ends lost 4 bases and 3 bases, in that order; junction bases with no gene match: 4. The CDR3 covers 15 residues. Looked up from germline, CDR1 is SGHNT and CDR2 is YYREEE (reference sequence). DNA for the CDR3: TGTGCCAGCAGCCGGACAGGGGGCTGGACAGATACGCAGTATTTT. Encoded protein: CASSRTGGWTDTQYF.

V gene TRBV11-1 combines with J gene TRBJ2-1, with D possibly TRBD1 on 6 matching bases. Germline V CDR1 and CDR2: SGHAT, FQDESV (reference sequence). The V gene lost 3 bases and the J gene lost 3 bases, with 12 bases spanning the gap. The CDR3 runs to 15 residues. The CDR3 DNA reads TGTGCCAGCAGCTTCCATCAGGGGCACTACAATGAGCAGTTCTTC. Translated: CASSFHQGHYNEQFF.

In nucleotides, the CDR3 is TGTGCCATCAGTGCAGGGACTTCGAACACCGGGGAGCTGTTTTTT. Protein: CAISAGTSNTGELFF. This chain connects TRBV10-3 to TRBJ2-2; D may be TRBD2 (6 bases). V was cut by 4 bases and J by 0 bases, with 9 bases left in between. CDR1 and CDR2 (germline): ENHRY, SYGVKD. The CDR3 spans 15 residues.

This clone has more than one count but fewer than ten. The chain recombines TRBV5-6 with TRBJ1-4; D not certain. This CDR3 region has 12 residues. Germline CDR1 and CDR2: SGHDT and YYEEEE. V lost 1 base to trimming and J lost 8 bases, with 6 bases between them. CDR3 DNA sequence: TGTGCCAGCAGCTTGAGACGAGAAAAACTGTTTTTT. It encodes CASSLRREKLFF.

This clone is a singleton in its sample. This sample includes further DNA sequences coding for the same CDR3. The chain employs TRBV4-3 and TRBJ2-3, with D unresolved. CDR3 length: 14 amino acids. V lost 4 bases and J lost 4, with 12 bases in between. Germline lookup yields CDR1 LGHNA and CDR2 YSLEER. CDR3 in DNA: TGCGCCAGCAGCCCAACCGGGCCGTCAGATACGCAGTATTTT. This gives the protein CASSPTGPSDTQYF.

The chain couples TRBV7-2 to TRBJ1-3; D not certain. CDR3 length equals 17 residues. Per germline, CDR1 SGHTA and CDR2 FQGNSA. V was shortened by 1 base and J by 4 bases, with 17 bases between the two germline ends. The CDR3 loop reads CASSLVADQIRGNTIYF. The CDR3 DNA sequence: TGTGCCAGCAGCTTAGTAGCCGACCAGATCCGGGGAAACACCATATATTTT.

The chain combines TRBV7-8 with TRBJ1-3; 7 nucleotides align to TRBD1. The CDR3 is 18 amino acids. V gave up 2 bases and J gave up 2 bases; unmatched junction bases: 12. CDR1 SGHVS and CDR2 FQNEAQ come from the germline V gene. The CDR3 region is CASSLRRQGRVAGNTIYF. The CDR3 DNA reads TGTGCCAGCAGCTTACGAAGACAGGGTCGGGTAGCTGGAAACACCATATATTTT.

The V call is TRBV5-1, the J call TRBJ1-3, with D tentatively TRBD1 (6 bases). The CDR3 runs 15 residues. The V end was cut by 3 bases, the J end by 0 bases, with 10 bases between. Per germline, CDR1 SGHRS and CDR2 YFSETQ. In DNA form, the CDR3 reads TGCGCCAGCAGCTACGGACAGTCCTCTGGAAACACCATATATTTT. It codes for CASSYGQSSGNTIYF.

This clone was picked up one time. The V call is TRBV7-8, the J call TRBJ2-7, with D possibly being TRBD1 (5 bases). Germline values: CDR1 SGHVS, CDR2 FQNEAQ. This CDR3 has 15 amino acids. Deletions cut 1 base from V and 2 bases from J, with 12 bases between. CDR3 amino acids: CASSLEKGLAYEQYF. The DNA of the CDR3 is TGTGCCAGCAGCTTAGAGAAGGGGTTGGCCTACGAGCAGTACTTC.

A word on this clone: Distinct nucleotide sequences in the sample also encode this CDR3. This chain links TRBV7-2 with TRBJ2-7, with unresolved D. In germline, CDR1 is SGHTA, CDR2 FQGNSA. The CDR3 loop spans 13 amino acids. The V end was cut by 5 bases, the J end by 3 bases, with 11 bases between. The CDR3 region is CASSPDGFYEQYF. CDR3 in DNA: TGTGCCAGCAGCCCCGACGGATTCTACGAGCAGTACTTC. Using reference TRBV7-2 and TRBJ2-7 for the parts outside the CDR3, the full variable domain is GAGVSQSPSNKVTEKGKDVELRCDPISGHTALYWYRQSLGQGLEFLIYFQGNSAPDKSGLPSDRFSAERTGGSVSTLTIQRTQQEDSAVYLCASSPDGFYEQYFGPGTRLTVT.

This chain joins TRBV6-1 and TRBJ2-2; either TRBD1 or TRBD2 may fit D (6 bases each). CDR1 is MNHNS, CDR2 SASEGT, per germline. This CDR3 has 14 amino acids. Trimming took off 6 bases at V and 4 bases at J, with 12 bases between the two ends. The chain's CDR3 is CASRGGRGTGELFF. The CDR3 region has the DNA TGTGCCAGCAGGGGGGGCCGGGGCACCGGGGAGCTGTTTTTT.

The chain couples TRBV27 to TRBJ2-7; D uncertain. Germline V CDR1 and CDR2: MNHEY, SMNVEV (reference sequence). The CDR3 extends over 15 amino acids. V was pared by 0 bases and J by 7 bases, with 16 bases between. This CDR3 is CASSLSTAWSREQYF. The CDR3 DNA reads as TGTGCCAGCAGTTTATCAACGGCATGGTCGAGAGAGCAGTACTTC.

The chain combines TRBV12-5 with TRBJ2-2; the D gene is possibly TRBD2 (5 bases). Per germline, CDR1 LGHNT and CDR2 FRNRAP. The CDR3 is 16 amino acids. V lost 0 bases to trimming and J lost 7 bases, with 15 bases between them. The DNA for the CDR3 is TGTGCTAGTGGTTTGGTACTGGGCTCGAGCGGCGGGGAGCTGTTTTTT. Translated: CASGLVLGSSGGELFF.